The T cell receptor beta chain described here comes from a study of T cells in Graves' hyperthyroidism and ophthalmopathy. Overall study: Peripheral blood was collected at initial diagnosis, before any treatment.

Absence of ophthalmopathy progression within 18 months defined stable Graves' hyperthyroidism. For this clonotype: Its target is unknown.

What was amplified from RNA transcripts were TCR beta CDR3 regions. The HTBI primer set drove a first-round RT-PCR of the TCR CDR3. TCRdb reprocessed the multiplex PCR reads with MiXCR, giving one entry per CDR3 protein. The data show a few hundred thousand distinct CDR3 sequences, less than 20% seen once. Broader study findings: The model forecast ophthalmopathy, anticipating it by a median approximately 6 months before onset.

From germline, CDR1 is MNHEY and CDR2 SMNVEV (reference sequence). The V segment lost 8 bases and the J segment 6 bases; nucleotides outside the gene matches: 9. The CDR3 is 14 residues long. The clonotype comes from a woman in her twenties or thirties with Graves' hyperthyroidism. The specimen sequenced was blood. The chain has TRBV27 and TRBJ2-1; 8 bases are shared with TRBD2. CDR3 sequence (DNA): TGTGCCAGCGGCGGAGCGGGAGAGGGCAATGAGCAGTTCTTC. Encoded protein: CASGGAGEGNEQFF.